Each of the 25 T cell receptor beta chains below was sequenced from the same sample in a study of long-term antiretroviral therapy in people with HIV. Assay version v3.0 of immunoSEQ was used, and it was run at survey level. Data came from immunoSEQ multiplex PCR; TCRdb stores just in-frame clones and leaves some out. The sample includes 20,000 to 25,000 clones, around 86% of them seen just once. Sequences were derived from unsorted PBMCs, sampled 0.2 years before starting antiretroviral therapy. The receptor source for this set is a man younger than 35 with HIV.

This chain joins TRBV5-6 and TRBJ2-7; D is unresolved. Germline V CDR1 and CDR2: SGHDT, YYEEEE. The CDR3 sequence is 12 residues long. Between the trimmed V and J ends, which lost 0 bases and 6 bases, there was a span of 7 bases. The CDR3 spells CASSLGSAEQYF. CDR3 DNA sequence: TGTGCCAGCAGCTTGGGGTCGGCCGAGCAGTACTTC.

CDR3 residues: CSVAEGPGYTF. The DNA of the CDR3 is TGCAGTGTTGCCGAAGGGCCAGGCTACACCTTC. This chain uses TRBV20-1 with TRBJ1-2; the D is unclear. V gave up 7 bases and J gave up 8 bases, with 14 bases separating them. This CDR3 has 11 residues. Germline CDR1 DFQATT, CDR2 SNEGSKA (reference sequence).

The CDR3 bases are TGTGCCTGCAGGACAGGGGGGAACACCGGGGAGCTGTTTTTT. This translates into CACRTGGNTGELFF. The rearrangement links TRBV19 to TRBJ2-2; TRBD1 agrees at 10 bases. The ends lost 11 bases at V and 1 base at J; junction bases unmatched: 4. The CDR3 contains 14 residues. From germline, CDR1 is LNHDA and CDR2 SQIVND (reference sequence).

This clone was observed once. The chain links TRBV5-1 to TRBJ2-1; 10 nucleotides match TRBD1. The ends lost 5 bases at V and 4 bases at J; junction bases unmatched: 3. CDR1 and CDR2 (germline): SGHRS, YFSETQ. This CDR3 has 14 amino acids. Here the CDR3 reads CASRVGQGYNEQFF. The DNA for the CDR3 is TGCGCCAGCAGGGTGGGACAGGGGTACAATGAGCAGTTCTTC.

This clone was seen a handful of times. The rearrangement joins TRBV9 to TRBJ2-1; D call uncertain. This CDR3 has 17 residues. Germline V lookup: CDR1 SGDLS, CDR2 YYNGEE. Trimming took off 3 bases at V and 5 bases at J, with 21 bases between the two ends. The CDR3 DNA is TGTGCCAGCAGCGGCCGGCCCCTAGAGGCGCCGGACAATGAGCAGTTCTTC. Translated: CASSGRPLEAPDNEQFF.

The chain couples TRBV19 to TRBJ1-3, with unresolved D. Trimming stripped 3 bases from V and 0 bases from J, with 6 bases between. CDR1 is LNHDA and CDR2 is SQIVND in the germline V gene (reference sequence). The CDR3 runs to 14 residues. The CDR3, as DNA: TGTGCCAGTAGTATCGTGGGCTCTGGAAACACCATATATTTT. Translating gives CASSIVGSGNTIYF.

The J gene is TRBJ1-1, the V gene TRBV7-6; 8 bases fit TRBD1. After removal of 5 bases from V and 1 base from J, the junction contained 3 bases not matched to a gene. Germline V gene data show CDR1 as SGHVS and CDR2 as FNYEAQ. This CDR3 has 14 amino acids. CDR3 amino acids: CASSQGQGNTEAFF. In DNA, the CDR3 is TGTGCCAGCAGCCAAGGACAGGGGAACACTGAAGCTTTCTTT. The full variable domain, completed using reference TRBV7-6 and TRBJ1-1, is GAGVSQSPRYKVTKRGQDVALRCDPISGHVSLYWYRQALGQGPEFLTYFNYEAQQDKSGLPNDRFSAERPEGSISTLTIQRTEQRDSAMYRCASSQGQGNTEAFFGQGTRLTVV.

This clone was found once. The J gene is TRBJ2-1, the V gene TRBV29-1; TRBD2 matches 7 bases. After removal of 3 bases from V and 6 bases from J, the junction contained 11 bases not matched to a gene. Germline CDR1 SQVTM, CDR2 ANQGSEA. The CDR3 extends over 15 amino acids. The chain's CDR3 is CSVDRALAASNEQFF. CDR3 sequence (DNA): TGCAGCGTTGATAGGGCTCTAGCGGCTTCCAATGAGCAGTTCTTC.

This clone was observed a handful of times. V and J are TRBV6-6 and TRBJ2-5; the match to TRBD2 covers 7 bases. V shed 5 bases and J 2 bases; nucleotides not matched to a gene: 5. This CDR3 region has 14 residues. Germline CDR1 reads MNHNY; CDR2 reads SVGAGI (reference sequence). CDR3 in DNA: TGTGCCAGCAGTCCCTCTAGCGGACAAGAGACCCAGTACTTC. This translates into CASSPSSGQETQYF.

The V and J genes are TRBV5-1 and TRBJ1-1; 7 bases are a match to TRBD1. Germline V gene lookup returns CDR1 SGHRS and CDR2 YFSETQ. This CDR3 comprises 15 residues. The ends lost 0 bases at V and 4 bases at J; junction bases unmatched: 6. In DNA, the CDR3 is TGCGCCAGCAGCTTGGGCACGGGACAGACCACTGAAGCTTTCTTT. This translates into CASSLGTGQTTEAFF.

The genes are TRBV11-1 and TRBJ2-1; 7 positions match TRBD2. Germline CDR1 is SGHAT and CDR2 is FQDESV (reference sequence). The CDR3 runs to 14 residues. V was clipped by 1 base and J by 4 bases; unmatched bases: 1. The CDR3 sequence: CASSLGGGYNEQFF. The CDR3 DNA is TGTGCCAGCAGCTTAGGGGGGGGTTACAATGAGCAGTTCTTC. Supplemented by reference TRBV11-1 and TRBJ2-1, the full variable domain reads EAEVAQSPRYKITEKSQAVAFWCDPISGHATLYWYRQILGQGPELLVQFQDESVVDDSQLPKDRFSAERLKGVDSTLKIQPAELGDSAMYLCASSLGGGYNEQFFGPGTRLTVL.

This clone was detected once. In DNA form, the CDR3 reads TGTGCCAGTAGTATAGGTGGAGCGGGGACAGATACGCAGTATTTT. Protein: CASSIGGAGTDTQYF. The V and J genes are TRBV19 and TRBJ2-3; 7 bases line up with TRBD2. The V gene end was trimmed by 1 base and the J gene end by 3 bases; junction bases not matched to a gene: 4. CDR1 and CDR2 from the germline V gene are LNHDA and SQIVND (reference sequence). There are 15 residues in the CDR3.

The rearrangement links TRBV6-1 to TRBJ1-2; 7 nucleotides align to TRBD1. J gave up 0 bases and V 10 bases, and 2 bases lay outside the gene matches. Germline CDR1 MNHNS, CDR2 SASEGT. The CDR3 totals 12 residues. In DNA form, the CDR3 reads TGTGCCACGACAGGGACTAACTATGGCTACACCTTC. Its translation is CATTGTNYGYTF.

The chain joins TRBV9 to TRBJ2-7; D remains ambiguous. Looked up from germline, CDR1 is SGDLS and CDR2 is YYNGEE. This CDR3 has 13 residues. Trimming took off 0 bases at V and 1 base at J, with 5 bases between the two ends. DNA for the CDR3: TGTGCCAGCAGCGTAGAAGTGTCCTACGAGCAGTACTTC. Residues: CASSVEVSYEQYF.

The CDR3 protein is CASSPDLGGRGPLHF. The CDR3 region has the DNA TGTGCCAGCTCACCGGATTTGGGCGGGAGAGGACCCCTCCACTTT. The chain uses TRBV18 and TRBJ1-6; D is ambiguous. The V and J ends lost 3 bases and 12 bases respectively, with 18 bases between them. Germline values: CDR1 KGHSH, CDR2 LQKENI. This CDR3 has 15 residues. Using reference TRBV18 and TRBJ1-6 for the parts outside the CDR3, the full variable domain is NAGVMQNPRHLVRRRGQEARLRCSPMKGHSHVYWYRQLPEEGLKFMVYLQKENIIDESGMPKERFSAEFPKEGPSILRIQQVVRGDSAAYFCASSPDLGGRGPLHFGNGTRLTVT.

The chain employs TRBV6-5 and TRBJ2-7; D possibly corresponds to TRBD1 (6 bases). This CDR3 spans 14 amino acids. The ends were cut back, 5 bases at V and 7 bases at J, with 18 bases in the middle. Germline CDR1 MNHEY, CDR2 SVGAGI. The chain's CDR3 is CASSKTGDGFEQYF. The CDR3 nucleotides read TGTGCCAGCAGTAAGACAGGTGATGGTTTTGAGCAGTACTTC.

CDR3 protein: CSVSSGWGEKLFF. CDR3 coding DNA: TGCAGCGTTAGTTCAGGGTGGGGTGAAAAACTGTTTTTT. This chain links TRBV29-1 with TRBJ1-4; D perhaps matches TRBD1 (5 bases). The CDR3 sequence is 13 residues long. CDR1 is SQVTM, CDR2 ANQGSEA, per germline. V was cut by 5 bases and J by 7 bases, with 14 bases left in between.

The chain combines TRBV7-6 with TRBJ2-7; D is undetermined. Deletions cut 2 bases from V and 3 bases from J, with 11 bases between. Per the germline V gene, CDR1 is SGHVS and CDR2 is FNYEAQ. The CDR3 is 14 residues long. CDR3: CASSLRPTVYEQYF. Here the CDR3 DNA reads TGTGCCAGCAGCTTACGCCCAACAGTCTACGAGCAGTACTTC.

The rearrangement links TRBV15 to TRBJ2-7; 8 bases are shared with TRBD1. Germline CDR1 LNHNV, CDR2 YYDKDF (reference sequence). Unmatched junction bases numbered 22, after V lost 3 bases and J lost 9 bases. The CDR3 is 18 residues long. CDR3 sequence (DNA): TGTGCCACCAGCAGGGACAGGGTACTCCGTCTTGGCCGGGATGGGCAGTACTTC. Protein product: CATSRDRVLRLGRDGQYF.

The J gene is TRBJ2-3, the V gene TRBV6-1; D is unclear. V was cut by 3 bases and J by 0 bases, with 1 base left in between. Germline CDR1 reads MNHNS; CDR2 reads SASEGT. The CDR3 length is 12 residues. CDR3 sequence: CASSDSTDTQYF. DNA for the CDR3: TGTGCCAGCAGTGACAGCACAGATACGCAGTATTTT.

This chain's CDR3 is CASSQGAGQPQHF. The CDR3 DNA reads as TGTGCCAGCAGCCAAGGGGCTGGTCAGCCCCAGCATTTT. This chain links TRBV4-2 with TRBJ1-5, with D uncertain. The CDR3 length is 13 residues. The ends were cut back, 1 base at V and 6 bases at J, with 7 bases in the middle. Per the germline V gene, CDR1 is LGHNA and CDR2 is YNFKEQ.

The chain joins TRBV6-5 to TRBJ1-1; a weak D match, TRBD1 (5 bases). The CDR3 runs 14 residues. CDR1 is MNHEY, CDR2 SVGAGI, per germline. Trimming removed 5 bases from V and 1 base from J, with 11 bases in between. The CDR3 region has the DNA TGTGCCAGCAGTCCGGCTGGGGGGAACACTGAAGCTTTCTTT. As protein: CASSPAGGNTEAFF.

The chain carries TRBV27 and TRBJ2-5; 8 bases align to TRBD1. Trimming took 2 bases from V and 4 from J; bases not matched to a gene: 12. CDR1 is MNHEY, CDR2 SMNVEV, per germline (reference sequence). The CDR3 has 17 residues. The CDR3 DNA reads TGTGCCAGCAGTTTAAGAAGGACAGGGATAGTAGCAGAGACCCAGTACTTC. This codes for CASSLRRTGIVAETQYF.

The chain is built from TRBV4-1 and TRBJ2-5, with 8 nucleotides matching TRBD2. CDR1 is MGHRA, CDR2 YSYEKL, per germline. With 2 bases clipped from V and 5 bases from J, the junction kept 7 bases outside the gene matches. This CDR3 is built from 15 residues. The CDR3 DNA follows: TGCGCCAGCAGCCAACCCGGGACGGGGGGGGAGACCCAGTACTTC. The encoded protein is CASSQPGTGGETQYF.

The chain links TRBV6-1 to TRBJ1-3; D not certain. Trimming pared 8 bases from V and 0 bases from J, leaving 14 bases between. This CDR3 has 15 amino acids. CDR1 and CDR2 from the germline V gene are MNHNS and SASEGT. CDR3 DNA: TGTGCCAGCGGTATGGACGGAATCTCTGGAAACACCATATATTTT. Its protein is CASGMDGISGNTIYF.